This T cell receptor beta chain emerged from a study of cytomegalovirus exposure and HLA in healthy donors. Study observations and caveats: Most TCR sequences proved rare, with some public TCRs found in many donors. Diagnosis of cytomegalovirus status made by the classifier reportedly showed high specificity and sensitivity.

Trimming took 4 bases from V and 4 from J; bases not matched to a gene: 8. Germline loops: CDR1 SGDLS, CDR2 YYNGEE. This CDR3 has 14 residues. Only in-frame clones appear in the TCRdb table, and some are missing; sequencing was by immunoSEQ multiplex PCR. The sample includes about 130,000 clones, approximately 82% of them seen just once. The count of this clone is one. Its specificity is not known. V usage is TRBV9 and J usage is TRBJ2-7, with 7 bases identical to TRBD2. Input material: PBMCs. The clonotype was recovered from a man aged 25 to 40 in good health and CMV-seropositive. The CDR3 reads CASSPGGGGYEQYF. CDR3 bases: TGTGCCAGCAGCCCTGGCGGGGGAGGGTACGAGCAGTACTTC.